The clone carrying this T cell receptor (beta chain) came up many times. CDR3 length: 14 amino acids. J gave up 0 bases and V 5 bases, and 4 bases lay outside the gene matches. TCRdb re-derived calls from the 5' RACE reads in MiXCR, one entry per CDR3 protein. The table has 60,000 to 65,000 distinct CDR3 sequences, about 20% seen once. The specimen sequenced was memory CD4+ T cells sorted from a lymph node. Documented subset: memory CD4+ T cells, CD4+CD45RO+CD25-. This clonotype originated in a female donor with breast cancer. The J gene is TRBJ2-7, the V gene TRBV12-3 or TRBV12-4; 7 bases are shared with TRBD2. CDR3 loop: CASSRGGDSYEQYF. Written as DNA, the CDR3 is TGTGCCAGCAGTCGTGGGGGGGACTCCTACGAGCAGTACTTC.